The rows below give T cell receptor beta chains drawn from one sample of a study of blood T cell repertoires in COVID-19. Assay used: immunoSEQ multiplex PCR; TCRdb lists only in-frame clones, some missing. The sample holds 120,000 to 150,000 clones, about 80% seen once. Source material: peripheral blood. Every receptor here comes from a man aged 55 to 69 with acute or convalescent COVID-19. Both conserved end residues are part of each CDR3. Each record gives: D gene, J gene, V gene, CDR3 protein. The D gene is left open where the match is weak.

d_gene: TRBD2
j_gene: TRBJ2-3
v_gene: TRBV28
CDR3aa: CASKELAAQDTQYF

d_gene: .
j_gene: TRBJ1-6
v_gene: TRBV28
CDR3aa: CASSSPSTQGIGNSPLHF

d_gene: .
j_gene: TRBJ1-6
v_gene: TRBV7-3
CDR3aa: CASSLGGDGLSPLHF

d_gene: .
j_gene: TRBJ2-3
v_gene: TRBV28
CDR3aa: CASRDSSTDTQYF

d_gene: .
j_gene: TRBJ2-6
v_gene: TRBV18
CDR3aa: CASSQLGLNSGANVLTF

d_gene: .
j_gene: TRBJ2-1
v_gene: TRBV6-6
CDR3aa: CASSYSAGSGYNEQFF

d_gene: .
j_gene: TRBJ2-2
v_gene: TRBV5-1
CDR3aa: CASSLDTTNTGELFF

d_gene: TRBD1
j_gene: TRBJ2-7
v_gene: TRBV6-5
CDR3aa: CASSYRDRAYEQYF

d_gene: TRBD2
j_gene: TRBJ2-2
v_gene: TRBV20-1
CDR3aa: CSASTLAGGRTGELFF

d_gene: TRBD1
j_gene: TRBJ2-7
v_gene: TRBV5-1
CDR3aa: CASSATRDRVYEQYF

d_gene: .
j_gene: TRBJ1-2
v_gene: TRBV20-1
CDR3aa: CSASWQYYGYTF

d_gene: .
j_gene: TRBJ1-1
v_gene: TRBV5-1
CDR3aa: CASRTSGGMNTEAFF

d_gene: TRBD1
j_gene: TRBJ1-6
v_gene: TRBV10-3
CDR3aa: CASNDRGSSPLHF

d_gene: TRBD2
j_gene: TRBJ2-1
v_gene: TRBV4-2
CDR3aa: CASSQGGVAGVYNEQFF

d_gene: TRBD1
j_gene: TRBJ1-2
v_gene: TRBV5-5
CDR3aa: CASSWGQGYLGYTF

d_gene: .
j_gene: TRBJ1-6
v_gene: TRBV6-5
CDR3aa: CASSRGQYNSPLHF

d_gene: TRBD2
j_gene: TRBJ2-2
v_gene: TRBV7-6
CDR3aa: CASSLREGTGELFF

d_gene: TRBD1
j_gene: TRBJ2-7
v_gene: TRBV6-5
CDR3aa: CASSYYRGTYEQYF

d_gene: TRBD1
j_gene: TRBJ2-3
v_gene: TRBV5-1
CDR3aa: CASSLEGTGGADTQYF

d_gene: TRBD1
j_gene: TRBJ1-1
v_gene: TRBV4-1
CDR3aa: CASSQGGAGGVRTEAFF

d_gene: TRBD2
j_gene: TRBJ2-3
v_gene: TRBV19
CDR3aa: CASSIAGVRTDTQYF

d_gene: TRBD1
j_gene: TRBJ1-1
v_gene: TRBV19
CDR3aa: CASSLRTGGENTEAFF

d_gene: .
j_gene: TRBJ2-1
v_gene: TRBV13
CDR3aa: CASSYAGIGGEQFF

d_gene: TRBD1
j_gene: TRBJ2-7
v_gene: TRBV6-2/TRBV6-3
CDR3aa: CASSEYRGKTYEQYF

d_gene: .
j_gene: TRBJ1-5
v_gene: TRBV6-5
CDR3aa: CASRDTGHQPQHF

d_gene: TRBD1
j_gene: TRBJ1-1
v_gene: TRBV18
CDR3aa: CASSPPQGVRNTEAFF

d_gene: .
j_gene: TRBJ2-3
v_gene: TRBV7-3
CDR3aa: CASRSPGETTQYF

d_gene: .
j_gene: TRBJ1-3
v_gene: TRBV3-1/TRBV3-2
CDR3aa: CASSQAGRSGNTIYF

d_gene: .
j_gene: TRBJ2-5
v_gene: TRBV3-1/TRBV3-2
CDR3aa: CASSQGGVGQETQYF

d_gene: .
j_gene: TRBJ1-1
v_gene: TRBV7-8
CDR3aa: CASSLKRDLNTEAFF

d_gene: TRBD1
j_gene: TRBJ1-3
v_gene: TRBV7-8
CDR3aa: CASSPGQRYYSGNTIYF

d_gene: TRBD2
j_gene: TRBJ2-2
v_gene: TRBV6-6
CDR3aa: CAYGGSTGELFF

d_gene: .
j_gene: TRBJ1-4
v_gene: TRBV28
CDR3aa: CASSSGSVNEKLFF

d_gene: .
j_gene: TRBJ2-7
v_gene: TRBV5-1
CDR3aa: CASSLVGLREQYF

d_gene: TRBD1
j_gene: TRBJ1-4
v_gene: TRBV30
CDR3aa: CAWTGGEKLFF

d_gene: .
j_gene: TRBJ1-3
v_gene: TRBV19
CDR3aa: CASTTTVASGNTIYF

d_gene: .
j_gene: TRBJ1-6
v_gene: TRBV5-5
CDR3aa: CASSLGASNSPLHF

d_gene: TRBD2
j_gene: TRBJ2-5
v_gene: TRBV9
CDR3aa: CASSVGSSGRAQETQYF

d_gene: TRBD2
j_gene: TRBJ2-2
v_gene: TRBV30
CDR3aa: CAWSALAGAGELFF

d_gene: .
j_gene: TRBJ1-2
v_gene: TRBV2
CDR3aa: CASTWTDYGYTF

d_gene: TRBD1
j_gene: TRBJ1-1
v_gene: TRBV29-1
CDR3aa: CSALTGVNTEAFF

d_gene: .
j_gene: TRBJ2-7
v_gene: TRBV19
CDR3aa: CASSMGVGEQYF

d_gene: TRBD2
j_gene: TRBJ2-1
v_gene: TRBV4-2
CDR3aa: CASSQVGTSGSMYNEQFF

d_gene: .
j_gene: TRBJ2-7
v_gene: TRBV4-2
CDR3aa: CASSPLAGSASYEQYF

d_gene: .
j_gene: TRBJ2-1
v_gene: TRBV2
CDR3aa: CASSEDIMGEQFF

d_gene: .
j_gene: TRBJ1-5
v_gene: TRBV7-6
CDR3aa: CASSLGFGRSDQPQHF

d_gene: .
j_gene: TRBJ1-1
v_gene: TRBV6-5
CDR3aa: CASATIGTEAFF

d_gene: TRBD1
j_gene: TRBJ2-3
v_gene: TRBV24-1
CDR3aa: CATSDFGTGGDTQYF

d_gene: .
j_gene: TRBJ2-1
v_gene: TRBV7-8
CDR3aa: CASSFGAAPGNEQFF

d_gene: .
j_gene: TRBJ2-2
v_gene: TRBV6-2/TRBV6-3
CDR3aa: CASSYYATGELFF

d_gene: .
j_gene: TRBJ2-6
v_gene: TRBV7-6
CDR3aa: CASSLTSGSSGANVLTF

d_gene: .
j_gene: TRBJ1-6
v_gene: TRBV28
CDR3aa: CASNRGGAGGSPLHF

d_gene: TRBD1
j_gene: TRBJ2-3
v_gene: TRBV5-1
CDR3aa: CATAGTGRTDTQYF

d_gene: .
j_gene: TRBJ1-6
v_gene: TRBV6-5
CDR3aa: CASRQQGANSPLHF